This T cell receptor (beta chain) is drawn from a study of OX40 agonist ivuxolimab in advanced cancers. Study-wide context: Ivuxolimab was a fully human IgG2 agonistic monoclonal antibody targeting the costimulatory receptor OX40 (CD134). Three dose-escalation patients achieved partial responses, one with hepatocellular carcinoma and two with cutaneous melanoma. Patients were allowed to have had prior anti-PD-1, anti-PD-L1 or anti-CTLA-4 therapy, and approximately 40% of the dose-escalation patients had previously received checkpoint inhibitors. The paper covers the monotherapy dose-escalation part of the phase I ivuxolimab trial, which included N of about 51 patients. Intravenous ivuxolimab was administered to patients every 2 weeks at six dose levels: 0.01, 0.1, 0.3, 1.5, 3 and 10 mg/kg. The point of sequencing TCRbeta in the periphery was to test whether ivuxolimab changed TCR sequence diversity and drove clonal T-cell expansion. Of the approximately 50 dose-escalation patients, hepatocellular carcinoma was present in some 19, melanoma in approximately 15, renal cell carcinoma in 9 and head and neck cancer in 9. In the dose-escalation cohort, 82.7% of patients were male, and the mean age was about 55 years, with a range of roughly 20 to 80.

CDR1 and CDR2 were assigned from the germline V gene as MDHEN and SYDVKM. The CDR3 sequence holds 12 residues, the cysteine and phenylalanine included. The entry retains the CDR3 DNA only, 36 bases that are in frame from base 1. The trial excluded patients who had a history of autoimmune disease or who were on systemic immunosuppression. Peripheral blood for TCR sequencing was drawn from every dose cohort at baseline, at cycle 4 day 1 and at cycle 7 day 1. Samples were obtained from an open-label, multicenter, first-in-human phase I dose-escalation trial of ivuxolimab. Adults with locally advanced or metastatic melanoma, renal cell carcinoma, hepatocellular carcinoma or head and neck squamous cell carcinoma were enrolled in the trial. CD4+ and CD8+ T cells were sorted separately from peripheral blood before TCR sequencing. About this clone: Its antigen is unknown. One end of the junction does not line up with germline, which may come from a read error.

Genomic DNA was isolated from the sorted cells so that the TCRbeta CDR3 region could be sequenced. The immunoSEQ Assay was used to sequence the TCRbeta CDR3 regions. TCRdb took over this immuneACCESS table, retaining in-frame rearrangements with V and J assigned. Such tables are incomplete; in checked studies, under half of the missing clones stem from an unresolved V gene, and the remainder is unexplained. This sample has 40,000 to 50,000 clones in its table, and about nine tenths of those were observed once. The ten largest account for around 1% of the sample. Study-wide findings and limitations: In the 0.1-3.0 mg/kg groups, partial responders were among the patients with the lowest normalized peripheral clonal expansion, particularly in CD8+ T cells. Clonal expansion of both CD4+ and CD8+ blood T cells was observed from baseline to week 6 at doses 0.1 to 3.0 mg/kg. The antigen specificity of the peripheral T cells that underwent clonal expansion was not determined. On average, CD8+ T cells showed more expanded clones than CD4+ T cells after ivuxolimab. Low levels of normalized T-cell clonal expansion were also seen in some patients who did not respond.

This sequence uses TRBV28 and TRBJ2-7; TRBD2 is perhaps the D gene, given 6 matching bases. Here the sequenced sample was CD4+ or CD8+ T cells sorted from blood, taken in a trial of the OX40 agonist ivuxolimab. The TCR originated in an adult with an advanced solid tumor such as melanoma, head and neck, liver or kidney cancer. The base sequence is TGTGCCAGCAGTTTGGGAGGATACGAGCAGTGCTTC. The resulting protein is CASSLGGYEQCF.